The 17 T cell receptor beta chains presented below share a single source sample, sequenced in a study of response to subunit inactivated influenza vaccine. One entry per CDR3 protein results from TCRdb running MiXCR on the RT-PCR reads. Among a few hundred thousand distinct CDR3 sequences listed, roughly 22% were seen once. The sample was PBMCs from blood, taken about 20 months after vaccination. Receptor source: a man in his fifties or sixties who received an inactivated influenza vaccine.

V usage is TRBV6-2 or TRBV6-3 and J usage is TRBJ2-7, with D unresolved. V lost 7 bases and J 0 bases, leaving 19 bases between the germline ends. Germline lookup yields CDR1 MNHEY and CDR2 SVGEGT. The CDR3 is 16 residues long. CDR3 loop: CASTYEWERGSYEQYF. In DNA, the CDR3 is TGTGCCAGCACCTACGAATGGGAACGCGGCTCCTACGAGCAGTACTTC.

This clonotype turned up a few times. V usage is TRBV28 and J usage is TRBJ2-3; 8 bases match TRBD2. The CDR3 sequence is 13 residues long. With V trimmed by 5 bases and J by 7 bases, 5 bases remained unmatched. Germline V gene sequence: CDR1 MDHEN, CDR2 SYDVKM. In DNA form, the CDR3 reads TGTGCCAGCAGTAGTATAGCGGGAAATACGCAGTATTTT. Translation: CASSSIAGNTQYF. The full variable domain, its missing parts supplied by reference TRBV28 and TRBJ2-3, is DVKVTQSSRYLVKRTGEKVFLECVQDMDHENMFWYRQDPGLGLRLIYFSYDVKMKEKGDIPEGYSVSREKKERFSLILESASTNQTSMYLCASSSIAGNTQYFGPGTRLTVL.

In nucleotides, the CDR3 is TGTGCCAGCAGTGCGGGGGACAGACTTATTGCCAAAAACATTCAGTACTTC. Encoded protein: CASSAGDRLIAKNIQYF. The V and J genes are TRBV27 and TRBJ2-4; D possibly matches TRBD1 or TRBD2 (7 bases each). V lost 5 bases and J 1 base, leaving 18 bases between the germline ends. Looked up from germline, CDR1 is MNHEY and CDR2 is SMNVEV (reference sequence). The CDR3 is 17 amino acids.

This clonotype was counted at least ten times. The V gene is TRBV12-3 or TRBV12-4, the J gene TRBJ1-1, with TRBD1 identical over 7 bases. This CDR3 region has 16 residues. V shed 6 bases and J 1 base; nucleotides not matched to a gene: 11. CDR3 in amino acids: CASRMDRLNPNTEAFF. CDR3 DNA sequence: TGTGCCAGCAGGATGGACAGGCTGAACCCGAACACTGAAGCTTTCTTT.

The CDR3 region has the DNA TGCGCCAGCAGCTCGGGACGTGAGGGGGCCGCAGATACGCAGTATTTT. It codes for CASSSGREGAADTQYF. V gene TRBV5-1 combines with J gene TRBJ2-3; 7 bases line up with TRBD1. CDR3 length: 16 amino acids. J was trimmed by 4 bases and V by 3 bases; bases with no gene match: 11. Germline lookup yields CDR1 SGHRS and CDR2 YFSETQ.

This clonotype occurred a few times. The chain employs TRBV12-3 or TRBV12-4 and TRBJ2-2; 9 nucleotides align to TRBD1. With 5 bases clipped from V and 2 bases from J, the junction kept 9 bases outside the gene matches. There are 17 residues in the CDR3. CDR3 in amino acids: CASSALLGQGNTGELFF. As DNA, the CDR3 is TGTGCCAGCAGTGCCCTTCTGGGACAGGGCAACACCGGGGAGCTGTTTTTT.

This chain connects TRBV28 to TRBJ2-3, with 10 bases fitting TRBD2. Trimming removed 1 base from V and 10 bases from J; junction bases left unmatched: 5. The CDR3 consists of 14 residues. CDR1 is MDHEN and CDR2 is SYDVKM in the germline V gene. In DNA form, the CDR3 reads TGTGCCAGCAGTTTATTCAAACTAGCGGGGCCGCAGTATTTT. Translation: CASSLFKLAGPQYF.

Ten or more counts support this clonotype. V gene TRBV6-5 combines with J gene TRBJ1-2; perhaps TRBD1 as D (6 bases). This CDR3 region has 16 residues. The germline CDR1 and CDR2 sequences are MNHEY and SVGAGI. Trimming shortened V by 3 bases and J by 1 base, and 15 bases separated the two germline ends. Here the CDR3 DNA reads TGTGCCAGCAGTTATCGCCCTCCGGGACATAACTATGGCTACACCTTC. It is translated as CASSYRPPGHNYGYTF.

The chain links TRBV11-2 to TRBJ2-1, with TRBD2 matching 7 bases. Germline CDR1 and CDR2: SGHAT and FQNNGV. The CDR3 runs 14 residues. V shed 4 bases, J shed 4 bases, and the junction held 4 bases outside the gene matches. The chain's CDR3 is CASSSLAGYNEQFF. DNA of the CDR3: TGTGCCAGCAGCTCGTTAGCGGGTTACAATGAGCAGTTCTTC. The whole variable domain, filled in from reference TRBV11-2 and TRBJ2-1, reads EAGVAQSPRYKIIEKRQSVAFWCNPISGHATLYWYQQILGQGPKLLIQFQNNGVVDDSQLPKDRFSAERLKGVDSTLKIQPAKLEDSAVYLCASSSLAGYNEQFFGPGTRLTVL.

The genes are TRBV9 and TRBJ2-2; D ambiguous. The V gene's germline CDR1 is SGDLS and CDR2 YYNGEE. The CDR3 has 14 residues. Between the trimmed V and J ends, which lost 7 bases and 0 bases, there was a span of 10 bases. This chain's CDR3 is CASQQRANTGELFF. In DNA, the CDR3 is TGTGCCAGCCAACAGAGAGCGAACACCGGGGAGCTGTTTTTT.

The V and J genes are TRBV7-2 and TRBJ2-5; D remains ambiguous. V lost 0 bases to trimming and J lost 1 base, with 12 bases between them. The CDR3 is 16 residues long. Germline V gene lookup returns CDR1 SGHTA and CDR2 FQGNSA. Written as DNA, the CDR3 is TGTGCCAGCAGCTTAGCATCGGGCAGAGGCCAAGAGACCCAGTACTTC. Its translation: CASSLASGRGQETQYF.

This clonotype was picked up a small number of times. V is TRBV4-2 and J is TRBJ1-1, with a tentative D call TRBD1 (6 bases). The CDR3 extends over 16 amino acids. V lost 4 bases, J lost 1 base, and 16 bases lay in between. The germline V gene has CDR1 LGHNA and CDR2 YNFKEQ. CDR3 coding DNA: TGTGCCAGCAGCCCCTACCAAGGGGGAGAGAACACTGAAGCTTTCTTT. The encoded protein is CASSPYQGGENTEAFF.

J is TRBJ2-4 and V is TRBV7-8; 11 bases agree with TRBD2. The CDR3 consists of 16 residues. V gave up 5 bases and J gave up 7 bases; unmatched junction bases: 10. CDR1 and CDR2 from the germline V gene are SGHVS and FQNEAQ. The CDR3 nucleotides are TGTGCCAGCAGCACTCTTAGCGGGGGGGCGCATAACATTCAGTACTTC. Translated, it gives CASSTLSGGAHNIQYF.

The DNA of the CDR3 is TGTGCCAGCACCACTGTGGGGGCGGATCAGCCCCAGCATTTT. It translates to CASTTVGADQPQHF. V is TRBV28 and J is TRBJ1-5, with TRBD1 as a possible D gene (6 bases). The V end was cut by 7 bases, the J end by 5 bases, with 15 bases between. The germline V gene encodes CDR1 MDHEN and CDR2 SYDVKM. The CDR3 runs 14 residues. Full variable domain (outside the CDR3, taken from reference TRBV28 and TRBJ1-5): DVKVTQSSRYLVKRTGEKVFLECVQDMDHENMFWYRQDPGLGLRLIYFSYDVKMKEKGDIPEGYSVSREKKERFSLILESASTNQTSMYLCASTTVGADQPQHFGDGTRLSIL.

This clonotype has only a few counts. The chain uses TRBV5-1 and TRBJ2-7, with 12 positions matching TRBD2. CDR3 length: 14 residues. V was clipped by 4 bases and J by 6 bases; unmatched bases: 5. The germline V gene has CDR1 SGHRS and CDR2 YFSETQ. The CDR3 DNA reads TGCGCCAGCAGCCCTCTAGCGGGGGGGCGCGAGCAGTACTTC. This sequence encodes CASSPLAGGREQYF. The full variable domain, with the rest looked up from reference TRBV5-1 and TRBJ2-7, is KAGVTQTPRYLIKTRGQQVTLSCSPISGHRSVSWYQQTPGQGLQFLFEYFSETQRNKGNFPGRFSGRQFSNSRSEMNVSTLELGDSALYLCASSPLAGGREQYFGPGTRLTVT.

This clonotype occurred a few times. V is TRBV4-2 and J is TRBJ1-1; no firm D call. The length of the CDR3 is 14 residues. V shed 1 base and J shed 1 base, with 7 bases lying between them. CDR1 and CDR2 from the germline V gene are LGHNA and YNFKEQ. CDR3 coding DNA: TGTGCCAGCAGCCAAGGAGACAAGAACACTGAAGCTTTCTTT. Its protein product is CASSQGDKNTEAFF.

This clonotype has a handful of counts. J is TRBJ1-4 and V is TRBV3-1; TRBD1 matches 9 bases. The CDR3 loop spans 14 amino acids. Germline V gene data show CDR1 as LGHDT and CDR2 as YNNKEL (reference sequence). V was pared by 4 bases and J by 8 bases, with 5 bases of the junction left unmatched. The DNA for the CDR3 is TGTGCCAGCAGCCGGGGGACAGGGAACGAAAAACTGTTTTTT. Translation gives CASSRGTGNEKLFF.